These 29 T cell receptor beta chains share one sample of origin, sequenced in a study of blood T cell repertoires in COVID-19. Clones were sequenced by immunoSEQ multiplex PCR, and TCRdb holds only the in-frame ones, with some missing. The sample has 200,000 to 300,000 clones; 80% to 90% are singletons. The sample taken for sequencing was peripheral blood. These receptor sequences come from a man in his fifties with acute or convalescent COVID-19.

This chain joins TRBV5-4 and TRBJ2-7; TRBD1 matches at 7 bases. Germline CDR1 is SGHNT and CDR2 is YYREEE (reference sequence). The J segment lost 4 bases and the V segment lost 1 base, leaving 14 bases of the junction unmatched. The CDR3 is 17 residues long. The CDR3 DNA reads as TGTGCCAGCAGCTTGACGGGACGGACAGGCCAACGATACGAGCAGTACTTC. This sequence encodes CASSLTGRTGQRYEQYF.

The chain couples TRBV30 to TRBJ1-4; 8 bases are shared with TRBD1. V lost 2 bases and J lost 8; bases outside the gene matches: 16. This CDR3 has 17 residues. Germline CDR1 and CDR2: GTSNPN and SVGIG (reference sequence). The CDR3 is CAWSSGDRWGYGEKLFF. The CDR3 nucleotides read TGTGCCTGGAGTTCGGGGGACAGGTGGGGTTATGGCGAAAAACTGTTTTTT.

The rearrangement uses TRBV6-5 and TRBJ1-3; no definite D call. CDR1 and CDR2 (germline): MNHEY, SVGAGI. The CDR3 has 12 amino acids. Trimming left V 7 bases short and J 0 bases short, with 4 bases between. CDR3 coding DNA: TGTGCCAGCACGTTCTCTGGAAACACCATATATTTT. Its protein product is CASTFSGNTIYF.

This CDR3 reads CAWRDSYDEQYF. As DNA, the CDR3 is TGTGCCTGGAGGGACAGCTACGACGAGCAGTACTTC. V gene TRBV30 combines with J gene TRBJ2-7; perhaps TRBD1 as D (6 bases). The CDR3 totals 12 residues. The germline V gene has CDR1 GTSNPN and CDR2 SVGIG (reference sequence). V lost 3 bases and J 5 bases, leaving 11 bases between the germline ends. The full variable domain, rest sourced from reference TRBV30 and TRBJ2-7, is SQTIHQWPATLVQPVGSPLSLECTVEGTSNPNLYWYRQAAGRGLQLLFYSVGIGQISSEVPQNLSASRPQDRQFILSSKKLLLSDSGFYLCAWRDSYDEQYFGPGTRLTVT.

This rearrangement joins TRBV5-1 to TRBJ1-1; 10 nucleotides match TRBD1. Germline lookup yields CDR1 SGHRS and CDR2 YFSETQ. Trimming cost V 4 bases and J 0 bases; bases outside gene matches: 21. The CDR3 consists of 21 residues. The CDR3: CASSQRDRGLRIQRVNTEAFF. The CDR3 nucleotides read TGCGCCAGCAGCCAAAGGGACAGGGGACTCCGAATCCAACGGGTGAACACTGAAGCTTTCTTT.

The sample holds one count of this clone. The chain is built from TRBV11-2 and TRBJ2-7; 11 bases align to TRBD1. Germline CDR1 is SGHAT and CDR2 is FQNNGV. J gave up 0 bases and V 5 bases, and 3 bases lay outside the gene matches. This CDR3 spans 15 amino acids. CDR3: CASSQGTGGSYEQYF. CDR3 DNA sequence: TGTGCCAGCAGCCAAGGGACAGGGGGCTCCTACGAGCAGTACTTC.

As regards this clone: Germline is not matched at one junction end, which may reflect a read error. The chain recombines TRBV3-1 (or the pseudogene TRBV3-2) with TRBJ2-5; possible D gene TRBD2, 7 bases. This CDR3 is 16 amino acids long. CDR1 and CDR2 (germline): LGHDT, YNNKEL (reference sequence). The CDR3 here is CASNQNGAGAQETQYF. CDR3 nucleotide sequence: TGTGCCAGCAACCAAAACGGTGCGGGGGCCCAAGAGACCCAGTACTTC.

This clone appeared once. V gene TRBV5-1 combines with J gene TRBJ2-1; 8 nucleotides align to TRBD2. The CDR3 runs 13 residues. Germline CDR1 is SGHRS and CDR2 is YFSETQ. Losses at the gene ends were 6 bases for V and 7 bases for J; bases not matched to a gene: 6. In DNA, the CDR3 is TGCGCCAGCATGGGCGGGGGGAGTAATGAGCAGTTCTTC. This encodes CASMGGGSNEQFF.

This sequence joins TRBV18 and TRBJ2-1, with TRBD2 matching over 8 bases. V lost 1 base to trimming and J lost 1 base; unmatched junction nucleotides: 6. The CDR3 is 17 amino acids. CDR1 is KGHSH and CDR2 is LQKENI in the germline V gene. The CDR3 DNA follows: TGTGCCAGCTCACCACAAAGTAGCGGGATTTCCTACAATGAGCAGTTCTTC. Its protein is CASSPQSSGISYNEQFF.

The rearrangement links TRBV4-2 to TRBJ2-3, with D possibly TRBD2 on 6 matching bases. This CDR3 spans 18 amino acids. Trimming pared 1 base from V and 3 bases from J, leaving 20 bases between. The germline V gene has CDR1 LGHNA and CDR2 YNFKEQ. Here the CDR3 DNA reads TGTGCCAGCAGCCAAGTTAGGGCGGCGGGAAATTTGACAGATACGCAGTATTTT. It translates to CASSQVRAAGNLTDTQYF.

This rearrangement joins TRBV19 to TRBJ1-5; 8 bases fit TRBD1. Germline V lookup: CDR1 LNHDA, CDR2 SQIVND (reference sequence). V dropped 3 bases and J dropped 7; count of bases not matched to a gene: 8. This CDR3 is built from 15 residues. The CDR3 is CASSITLAGGQPQHF. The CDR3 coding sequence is TGTGCCAGTAGTATTACTTTGGCAGGGGGCCAGCCCCAGCATTTT. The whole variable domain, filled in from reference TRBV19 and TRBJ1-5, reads DGGITQSPKYLFRKEGQNVTLSCEQNLNHDAMYWYRQDPGQGLRLIYYSQIVNDFQKGDIAEGYSVSREKKESFPLTVTSAQKNPTAFYLCASSITLAGGQPQHFGDGTRLSIL.

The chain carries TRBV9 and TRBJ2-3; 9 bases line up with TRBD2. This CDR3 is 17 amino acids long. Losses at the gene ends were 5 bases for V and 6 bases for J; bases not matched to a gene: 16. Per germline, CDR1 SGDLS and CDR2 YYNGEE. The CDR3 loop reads CASSLTSTSGLPDTQYF. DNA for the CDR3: TGTGCCAGCAGTCTGACTTCGACTAGCGGCTTACCGGATACGCAGTATTTT.

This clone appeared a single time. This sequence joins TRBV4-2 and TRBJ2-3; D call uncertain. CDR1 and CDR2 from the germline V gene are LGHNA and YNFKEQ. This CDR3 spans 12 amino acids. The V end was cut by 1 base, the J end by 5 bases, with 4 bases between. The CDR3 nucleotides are TGTGCCAGCAGCCAAGCAGGAGATACGCAGTATTTT. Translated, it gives CASSQAGDTQYF.

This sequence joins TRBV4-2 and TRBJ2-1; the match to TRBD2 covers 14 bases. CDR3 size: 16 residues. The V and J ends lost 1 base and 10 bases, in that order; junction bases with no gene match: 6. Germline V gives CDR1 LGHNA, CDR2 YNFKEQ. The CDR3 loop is CASSQVRLAGGDEQFF. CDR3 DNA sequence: TGTGCCAGCAGCCAAGTAAGACTAGCGGGAGGGGACGAGCAGTTCTTC.

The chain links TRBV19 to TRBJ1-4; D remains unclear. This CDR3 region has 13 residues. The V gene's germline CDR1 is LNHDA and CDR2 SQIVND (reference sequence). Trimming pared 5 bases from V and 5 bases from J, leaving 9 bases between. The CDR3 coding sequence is TGTGCCAGTAGTCAGGAATCAAATGAAAAACTGTTTTTT. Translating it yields CASSQESNEKLFF. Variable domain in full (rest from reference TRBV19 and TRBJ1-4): DGGITQSPKYLFRKEGQNVTLSCEQNLNHDAMYWYRQDPGQGLRLIYYSQIVNDFQKGDIAEGYSVSREKKESFPLTVTSAQKNPTAFYLCASSQESNEKLFFGSGTQLSVL.

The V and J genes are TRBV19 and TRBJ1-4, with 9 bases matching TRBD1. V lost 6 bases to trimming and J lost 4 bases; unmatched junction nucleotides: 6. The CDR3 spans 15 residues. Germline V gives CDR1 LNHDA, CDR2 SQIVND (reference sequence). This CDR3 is CASRWSDRGNEKLFF. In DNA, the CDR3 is TGTGCCAGTAGGTGGTCGGACAGGGGTAATGAAAAACTGTTTTTT.

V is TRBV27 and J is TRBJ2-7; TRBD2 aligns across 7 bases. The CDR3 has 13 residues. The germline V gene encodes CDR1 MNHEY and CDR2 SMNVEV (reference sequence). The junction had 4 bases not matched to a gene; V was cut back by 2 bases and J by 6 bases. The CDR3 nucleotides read TGTGCCAGCAGTTTAAGCGGGGCCCTCGAGCAGTACTTC. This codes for CASSLSGALEQYF.

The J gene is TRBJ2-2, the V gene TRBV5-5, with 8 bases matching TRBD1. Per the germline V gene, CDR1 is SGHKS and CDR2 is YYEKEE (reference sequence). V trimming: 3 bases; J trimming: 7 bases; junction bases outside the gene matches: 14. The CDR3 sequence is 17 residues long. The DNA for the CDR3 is TGTGCCAGCAGCTGGGGGGCAGGGGGCACGCCCATCGGGGAGCTGTTTTTT. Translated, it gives CASSWGAGGTPIGELFF.

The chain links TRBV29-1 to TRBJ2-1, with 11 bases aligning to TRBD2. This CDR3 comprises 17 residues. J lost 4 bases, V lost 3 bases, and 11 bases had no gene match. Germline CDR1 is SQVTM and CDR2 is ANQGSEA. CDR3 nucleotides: TGCAGCGTTGATTATAGCGGGAGGGCCTCAACTTACAATGAGCAGTTCTTC. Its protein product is CSVDYSGRASTYNEQFF.

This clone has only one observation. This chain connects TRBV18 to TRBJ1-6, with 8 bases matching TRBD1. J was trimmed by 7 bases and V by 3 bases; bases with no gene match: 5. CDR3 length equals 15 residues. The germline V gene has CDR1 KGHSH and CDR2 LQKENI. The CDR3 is CASSPGTGGNSPLHF. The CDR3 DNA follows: TGTGCCAGCTCACCTGGGACAGGAGGGAATTCACCCCTCCACTTT.

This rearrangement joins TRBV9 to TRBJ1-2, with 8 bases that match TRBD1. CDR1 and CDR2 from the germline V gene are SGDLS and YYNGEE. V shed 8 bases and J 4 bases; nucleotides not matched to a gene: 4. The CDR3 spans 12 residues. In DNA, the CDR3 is TGTGCCAGTTCCGGGACAGGCTATGGCTACACCTTC. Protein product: CASSGTGYGYTF.

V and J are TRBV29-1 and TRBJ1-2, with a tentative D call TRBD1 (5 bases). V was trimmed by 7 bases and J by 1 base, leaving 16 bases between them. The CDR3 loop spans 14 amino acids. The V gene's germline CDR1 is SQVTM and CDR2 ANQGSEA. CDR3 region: CSGGRGENNYGYTF. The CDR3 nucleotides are TGCAGCGGGGGTAGGGGCGAGAATAACTATGGCTACACCTTC.

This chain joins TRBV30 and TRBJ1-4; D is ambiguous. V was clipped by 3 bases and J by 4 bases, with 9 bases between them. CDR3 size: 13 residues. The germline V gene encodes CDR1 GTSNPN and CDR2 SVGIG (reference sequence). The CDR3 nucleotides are TGTGCCTGGAGCCTGGCTTTTAATGAAAAACTGTTTTTT. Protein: CAWSLAFNEKLFF.

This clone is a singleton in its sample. Here the CDR3 reads CASSRALLAGEDEQYF. The CDR3 bases are TGTGCCAGCAGCCGAGCCTTACTAGCGGGAGAGGACGAGCAGTACTTC. V is TRBV3-1 (or the pseudogene TRBV3-2) and J is TRBJ2-7; 11 bases line up with TRBD2. Trimming took 4 bases from V and 5 from J; bases not matched to a gene: 10. Germline lookup yields CDR1 LGHDT and CDR2 YNNKEL (reference sequence). This CDR3 has 16 residues.

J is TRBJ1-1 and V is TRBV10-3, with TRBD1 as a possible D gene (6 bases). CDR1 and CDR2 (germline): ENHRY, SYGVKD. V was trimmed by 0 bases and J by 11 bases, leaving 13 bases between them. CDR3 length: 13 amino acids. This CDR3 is CAISESGGRVAFF. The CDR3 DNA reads TGTGCCATCAGTGAGTCAGGGGGTAGGGTGGCTTTCTTT.

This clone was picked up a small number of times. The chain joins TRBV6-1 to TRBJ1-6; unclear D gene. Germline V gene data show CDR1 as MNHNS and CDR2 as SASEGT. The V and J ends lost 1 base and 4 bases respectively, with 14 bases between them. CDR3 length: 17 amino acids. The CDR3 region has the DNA TGTGCCAGCAGTGAAGTTTATGGCAGTAAATATAATTCACCCCTCCACTTT. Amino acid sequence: CASSEVYGSKYNSPLHF.

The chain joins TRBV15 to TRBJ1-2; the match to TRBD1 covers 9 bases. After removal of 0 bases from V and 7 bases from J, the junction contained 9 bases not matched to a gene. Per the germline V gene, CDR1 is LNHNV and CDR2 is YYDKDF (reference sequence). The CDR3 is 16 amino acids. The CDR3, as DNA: TGTGCCACCAGCAGAGATATGAACAGGGGGCTGGGTGGCTACACCTTC. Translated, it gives CATSRDMNRGLGGYTF.

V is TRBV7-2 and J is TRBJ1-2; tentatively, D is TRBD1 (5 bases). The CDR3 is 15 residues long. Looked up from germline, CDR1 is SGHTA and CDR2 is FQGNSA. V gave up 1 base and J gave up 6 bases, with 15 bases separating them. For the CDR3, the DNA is TGTGCCAGCAGCTTAGTGTTCAGGGTATACGATGGCTACACCTTC. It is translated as CASSLVFRVYDGYTF.

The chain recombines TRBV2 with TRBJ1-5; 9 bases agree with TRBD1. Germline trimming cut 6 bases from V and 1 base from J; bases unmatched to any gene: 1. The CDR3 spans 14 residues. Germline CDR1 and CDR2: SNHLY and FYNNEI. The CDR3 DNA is TGTGCCAGCAGCGGACAGGGGAGCAATCAGCCCCAGCATTTT. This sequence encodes CASSGQGSNQPQHF.